The entry below describes one T cell receptor beta chain. The target antigen is unknown. The data were obtained in a study of beta chain features in type 1 diabetes. Only one heparinised blood draw was taken per donor, and its volume averaged around 100 mL. A CD45RO/CCR7/CD25/CD127/CD95/CD27 panel sorted naive, central memory, regulatory and stem cell-like memory CD4+ cells. The germline V gene encodes CDR1 SGDLS and CDR2 YYNGEE. Trimming stripped 0 bases from V and 6 bases from J, with 12 bases between. This CDR3 region has 15 residues. Expressed TCRB transcripts were sequenced after all isolated RNA was converted to cDNA. Assay used: immunoSEQ multiplex PCR; TCRdb lists only in-frame clones, some missing. The sample carries a few hundred thousand clones, over 8.5% recorded once. Findings of the study overall: Patients with type 1 diabetes showed fewer VDJ junction insertions and more deletions. Moderate but significant shortening of TCRB CDR3s was recorded in all four CD4+ subsets from Type 1 diabetes patients.

Sequencing was carried out using central memory CD4+ T cells from blood. The receptor was isolated from a man aged 25 to 45 with type 1 diabetes. The chain is built from TRBV9 and TRBJ2-2; D is unclear. CDR3 protein: CASSVDPIGSGELFF. DNA of the CDR3: TGTGCCAGCAGCGTAGACCCCATAGGATCCGGGGAGCTGTTTTTT. Based on the CDR3 plus reference TRBV9 and TRBJ2-2, the full variable domain is DSGVTQTPKHLITATGQRVTLRCSPRSGDLSVYWYQQSLDQGLQFLIQYYNGEERAKGNILERFSAQQFPDLHSELNLSSLELGDSALYFCASSVDPIGSGELFFGEGSRLTVL.